This T cell receptor beta chain was sequenced in a study of blood T cells in healthy people across ages. General study results and limits: In these data, TCR beta diversity tracked strongly with naive T cell percentage.

This clonotype was picked up many times. Its antigen is undetermined. CDR1 and CDR2 from the germline V gene are SQVTM and ANQGSEA. V dropped 1 base and J dropped 4 bases, with 12 bases sitting between them. The CDR3 length is 14 residues. Per sample, a minimum of 7 million PBMCs were isolated. Sample-barcoded 5' priming and a J-beta primer mix drove a second PCR of about 7 to 11 cycles. A tag from a template-switch adaptor with 12 random nucleotides marked each cDNA molecule. Each CDR3 protein is one row after TCRdb ran MiXCR on the 5' RACE reads. This table holds 750,000 to 1,000,000 distinct CDR3 sequences, 25% to 35% found once. This sample also appeared in a second study, on T cells of mothers and their children.

The chain combines TRBV29-1 with TRBJ2-3, with TRBD1 as a possible D gene (5 bases). The receptor comes from a woman in her forties in good health. Sequenced: blood. The CDR3 DNA is TGCAGCGTTGAAGGCCCAGGGATCCCAGATACGCAGTATTTT. Encoded protein: CSVEGPGIPDTQYF.